This TCR beta chain was observed in a study of beta chain features in type 1 diabetes. Study at large: About 110 million sorted cells were examined across all samples.

Study-wide findings and caveats: There were fewer insertions and more deletions at the VDJ junctions of type 1 diabetes patients. All four CD4+ subsets of Type 1 diabetes patients contained TCRB CDR3s that were moderately but significantly shorter.

Every bit of the isolated RNA underwent reverse transcription, so sequencing read expressed TCRB transcripts. Sequenced by immunoSEQ multiplex PCR; TCRdb stores in-frame clones only, minus some. Of about 700,000 clones listed, 13% are singletons. The V and J ends lost 1 base and 0 bases, in that order; junction bases with no gene match: 3. The length of the CDR3 is 16 residues. Germline CDR1 and CDR2: MGHRA and YSYEKL. As concerns this clone: Its antigen is unknown.

The TCR sequence derives from a man younger than 30 with type 1 diabetes. The sequenced sample was naive CD4+ T cells from blood. This chain links TRBV4-1 with TRBJ1-5; 7 nucleotides line up with TRBD1. CDR3 bases: TGCGCCAGCAGCCAAGGGACAGGAAATAGCAATCAGCCCCAGCATTTT. Protein product: CASSQGTGNSNQPQHF.